This TCR beta chain is from a study of T cell responses to AZD1222 COVID-19 vaccine. The study's findings and limits: Without day 14 samples, only post-peak T cell repertoires were studied. The sample set comprised mostly white British donors with more females, and clonal diversity was possibly underestimated.

Note on this clone: Its antigen remains unknown.

Germline V CDR1 and CDR2: MNHEY, SVGAGI. The V end lost 7 bases, the J end lost 8 bases, and 15 bases lay between the germline ends. The CDR3 totals 14 residues. The protocol was immunoSEQ multiplex PCR, while the TCRdb copy is restricted to in-frame clones and leaves out a portion. The table records roughly 78,000 clones, over 80% of them present only once. Sequencing was performed on peripheral blood, taken on day 0 of AZD1222 vaccination. The receptor comes from an adult in good health. The V call is TRBV6-5, the J call TRBJ1-6; D not resolved. The CDR3 region is CASTRADLDSPLHF. The CDR3 DNA is TGTGCCAGCACTCGGGCAGACCTGGATTCACCCCTCCACTTT.